Detailed here is one TCR beta chain. The antigen is unknown. The data derive from a study of cytomegalovirus exposure and HLA in healthy donors. Study summary: Most genotyped donors, approximately 81% of about 400, had Caucasian-associated genetic ancestry. The study, taken as a whole, reports: A later analysis, which compared TCR beta chains of equal frequency, found the HLA-associated ones more clonally expanded.

It was with 60 Vbeta and 13 Jbeta primers that the PCR ran. Produced via immunoSEQ multiplex PCR; TCRdb's table is partial and in-frame only. The sample consists of 150,000 to 200,000 clones, roughly 60% of them appearing once. Sequencing was carried out using PBMCs. This TCR derives from a man aged 35-49 years in good health and CMV-seronegative.

CDR3 sequence: CASSGRELGQPQHF. For the CDR3, the DNA is TGTGCCAGCAGTGGCCGGGAACTTGGACAGCCCCAGCATTTT. The V call is TRBV6-1, the J call TRBJ1-5; D remains ambiguous. This CDR3 is built from 14 residues. V gave up 4 bases and J gave up 7 bases, with 14 bases separating them. CDR1 is MNHNS and CDR2 is SASEGT in the germline V gene.